This is a list of T cell receptor beta chains from one sample in a study of patients and donors after allogeneic stem cell transplantation. TCRdb recomputed calls from the RT-PCR reads with MiXCR, one row per CDR3 protein. The data hold over 150,000 distinct CDR3 sequences, with around 28% observed a single time. Sequenced material: blood, either unsorted or a sorted T cell fraction (not recorded which). Source of these receptors: a human donor who was either an allogeneic HSCT recipient or a stem cell or donor lymphocyte infusion donor (not recorded which). It is not recorded whose cells these are; they may come from a transplant donor. The CDR3 runs from the conserved cysteine through the conserved F or W. D genes are given only for firm matches. The size entry is marked missing in some rows and otherwise reads once, few, many or a size class.

>-|TRBV12-3/TRBV12-4|-|TRBJ2-6
CASSFANVLTF
TGTGCCAGCAGTTTCGCCAACGTCCTGACTTTC
>-|TRBV4-3|TRBD1|TRBJ1-1
CASSQNPGQPNTEAFF
TGCGCCAGCAGCCAAAACCCGGGACAGCCGAACACTGAAGCTTTCTTT
>-|TRBV29-1|-|TRBJ1-3
CSVEDWGEASGNTIYF
TGCAGCGTTGAAGATTGGGGGGAAGCCTCTGGAAACACCATATATTTT
>-|TRBV28|-|TRBJ2-1
CASSRYIEQFF
TGTGCCAGCAGCAGATATATTGAGCAGTTCTTC
>few|TRBV7-9|TRBD2|TRBJ2-7
CASRSRGGVEQYF
TGTGCCAGCAGGTCGCGGGGAGGGGTCGAGCAGTACTTC
>few|TRBV6-6|TRBD1|TRBJ2-1
CASSYGGTGGNEQFF
TGTGCCAGCAGTTACGGGGGGACAGGGGGCAATGAGCAGTTCTTC
>few|TRBV2|-|TRBJ1-6
CARSRDSRSSPLHF
TGTGCCAGATCCCGCGACAGTCGGAGTTCACCCCTCCACTTT
>many|TRBV5-1|-|TRBJ1-4
CASSLQGIEVGKLFF
TGCGCCAGCAGCTTGCAAGGAATTGAGGTCGGAAAACTGTTTTTT
>many|TRBV6-5|TRBD1|TRBJ1-5
CASSYSGTGSQPQHF
TGTGCCAGCAGTTACTCAGGGACAGGGAGCCAGCCCCAGCATTTT
>-|TRBV12-3/TRBV12-4|-|TRBJ2-5
CASSYRSEETQYF
TGTGCCAGCAGTTACCGCTCGGAAGAGACCCAGTACTTC
>-|TRBV6-5|-|TRBJ2-7
CASSYSFQDAVPYEQYF
TGTGCCAGCAGTTACTCGTTCCAAGACGCGGTCCCCTACGAGCAGTACTTC
>many|TRBV27|-|TRBJ1-2
CASSPNSHYGYTF
TGTGCCAGCTCCCCTAACTCCCACTATGGCTACACCTTC
>once|TRBV30|-|TRBJ2-7
CAWTTGNYHEQYF
TGTGCCTGGACAACAGGGAACTACCACGAGCAGTACTTC
>-|TRBV25-1|-|TRBJ2-5
CASSAMLAPETQYF
TGTGCCAGCAGCGCAATGCTAGCACCAGAGACCCAGTACTTC
>-|TRBV20-1|-|TRBJ2-1
CSAPGLVSSYNEQFF
TGCAGTGCACCCGGCCTGGTTAGCTCCTACAATGAGCAGTTCTTC
>-|TRBV4-3|-|TRBJ2-1
CASSQEPDYTNEQFF
TGCGCCAGCAGCCAAGAACCGGACTATACCAATGAGCAGTTCTTC
>few|TRBV13|TRBD2|TRBJ2-1
CASSARLGGTYNEQFF
TGTGCCAGCAGCGCCCGGCTCGGGGGGACGTACAATGAGCAGTTCTTC
>few|TRBV23-1|-|TRBJ2-5
CASSRRFQETQYF
TGCGCCAGCAGTCGTAGGTTCCAAGAGACCCAGTACTTC
>-|TRBV6-5|TRBD1|TRBJ2-7
CASSYRQGASEQYF
TGTGCCAGCAGTTACCGACAGGGTGCGAGCGAGCAGTACTTC
>few|TRBV5-6|-|TRBJ1-5
CASSSHSGAGDQPQHF
TGTGCCAGCAGCTCCCACTCGGGAGCCGGGGATCAGCCCCAGCATTTT
>-|TRBV20-1|TRBD2|TRBJ2-7
CSARDVLAGGGYEQYF
TGCAGTGCTAGAGATGTTTTAGCGGGAGGGGGCTACGAGCAGTACTTC
>many|TRBV12-3/TRBV12-4|-|TRBJ1-1
CASTVLGYLNTEAFF
TGTGCCAGCACCGTTTTAGGGTACCTGAACACTGAAGCTTTCTTT
>-|TRBV29-1|-|TRBJ2-7
CSALYGGGPYEQYF
TGCAGCGCCCTGTATGGGGGAGGCCCCTACGAGCAGTACTTC
>few|TRBV28|-|TRBJ2-1
CASIWSTRNNEQFF
TGTGCCAGCATCTGGAGTACCAGGAACAATGAGCAGTTCTTC
>-|TRBV4-2|-|TRBJ2-4
CASSQDETRRDIQYF
TGTGCCAGCAGCCAAGATGAGACTCGCCGGGACATTCAGTACTTC
>-|TRBV6-5|TRBD2|TRBJ2-1
CASKRLAGVNEQFF
TGTGCCAGCAAGCGACTAGCGGGAGTCAATGAGCAGTTCTTC
>-|TRBV18|TRBD2|TRBJ2-1
CASSPLAGLGNEQFF
TGTGCCAGCTCCCCCTTAGCGGGATTGGGTAATGAGCAGTTCTTC
>many|TRBV12-3/TRBV12-4|TRBD1|TRBJ1-5
CASSSPGQGSQPQHF
TGTGCCAGCAGTTCCCCGGGACAGGGGTCGCAGCCCCAGCATTTT
>-|TRBV10-3|-|TRBJ2-7
CAISVTGRSYEQYF
TGTGCCATCAGTGTTACAGGGAGGTCCTACGAGCAGTACTTC
>-|TRBV20-1|TRBD1|TRBJ2-5
CSASRGLQETQYF
TGCAGTGCTAGCAGGGGGCTCCAAGAGACCCAGTACTTC
>few|TRBV5-6|-|TRBJ2-3
CASSLGYRDGKDTQYF
TGTGCCAGCAGCTTGGGCTACCGGGATGGGAAAGATACGCAGTATTTT
>few|TRBV29-1|-|TRBJ2-5
CSVEAADAFETQYF
TGCAGCGTTGAAGCGGCGGACGCGTTTGAGACCCAGTACTTC
>-|TRBV3-1|-|TRBJ2-4
CASSSRIAKNIQYF
TGTGCCAGCAGCTCCCGGATAGCCAAAAACATTCAGTACTTC
>-|TRBV10-3|TRBD2|TRBJ2-1
CAISVLREAYNEQFF
TGTGCCATCAGTGTGCTGCGGGAGGCCTACAATGAGCAGTTCTTC
>few|TRBV3-1|TRBD1|TRBJ1-6
CASRDRDRSPLHF
TGTGCCAGCAGGGACAGGGACCGTTCACCCCTCCACTTT
>few|TRBV10-3|TRBD1|TRBJ1-4
CAITGQPNEKLFF
TGTGCCATCACGGGACAGCCTAATGAAAAACTGTTTTTT
>few|TRBV4-3|-|TRBJ2-1
CASSQDSPGFLGNEQFF
TGCGCCAGCAGCCAAGATTCCCCGGGGTTTCTGGGGAATGAGCAGTTCTTC
>-|TRBV10-3|-|TRBJ2-7
CAISGVSYEQYF
TGTGCCATCAGTGGGGTCTCCTACGAGCAGTACTTC
>-|TRBV5-4|TRBD1|TRBJ2-5
CASSTAGQGVETQYF
TGTGCCAGCAGCACTGCGGGACAGGGTGTGGAGACCCAGTACTTC
>few|TRBV5-5|TRBD1|TRBJ1-5
CASSLNYRGQQPQHF
TGTGCCAGCAGCCTGAACTACAGGGGGCAACAGCCCCAGCATTTT
>-|TRBV7-2|TRBD1|TRBJ1-1
CASSFHRGSTEAFF
TGTGCCAGCAGCTTTCACAGGGGCTCCACTGAAGCTTTCTTT
>-|TRBV6-5|-|TRBJ2-3
CASSYSVIVGKGILDTQYF
TGTGCCAGCAGTTACTCGGTCATCGTCGGGAAGGGGATTTTAGATACGCAGTATTTT
>-|TRBV10-3|-|TRBJ1-5
CATQPHSNQPQHF
TGTGCCACCCAGCCGCATAGCAATCAGCCCCAGCATTTT
>-|TRBV5-1|TRBD2|TRBJ2-7
CASSLLAGGSFEQYF
TGCGCCAGCAGCCTCCTAGCGGGAGGCAGCTTTGAGCAGTACTTC
>-|TRBV3-1|TRBD1|TRBJ1-2
CASSQAVQGVYGYTF
TGTGCCAGCAGCCAAGCCGTGCAGGGGGTTTATGGCTACACCTTC
>-|TRBV7-9|-|TRBJ1-4
CASSETGGRNEKLFF
TGTGCCAGCAGCGAAACGGGGGGGAGAAATGAAAAACTGTTTTTT
>few|TRBV7-2|-|TRBJ2-5
CASSFVGETQYF
TGTGCCAGCAGCTTTGTGGGGGAGACCCAGTACTTC
>-|TRBV28|TRBD1|TRBJ2-7
CASRDRGQYEQYF
TGTGCCAGCAGGGACAGGGGGCAGTATGAGCAGTACTTC
>-|TRBV30|-|TRBJ2-1
CAWRFPGPNYEQFF
TGTGCCTGGAGGTTTCCGGGACCGAACTATGAGCAGTTCTTC